Here is one T cell receptor (beta chain) with its context. These data belong to a study of blood T cell repertoires in COVID-19. J was trimmed by 0 bases and V by 10 bases; bases with no gene match: 9. CDR1 is WNHNN and CDR2 is SYGVQD in the germline V gene (reference sequence). The CDR3 covers 16 residues. The assay was immunoSEQ multiplex PCR, and TCRdb's table has in-frame clones only and misses some. The profile shows 250,000 to 350,000 clones, roughly 90% of them singletons. This TCR came from a woman aged 18-29 years with acute COVID-19. The rearrangement links TRBV10-1 to TRBJ1-1; 12 bases fit TRBD1. The sequencing sample was made of PBMCs or T cells enriched from blood (not recorded which). CDR3 in DNA: TGCGCCACTGCACCCGGGACAGGGGGCCTGAACACTGAAGCTTTCTTT. Translated: CATAPGTGGLNTEAFF.